This section outlines one T cell receptor beta chain sequence together with its context. Libraries were prepared by immunoSEQ multiplex PCR; TCRdb keeps only in-frame clonotypes and omits some of them. The table lists 35,000 to 40,000 clones, 88% of them singletons. The data are from a study of OX40 agonist ivuxolimab in advanced cancers. Study information: Patients receiving dose escalation had hepatocellular carcinoma, melanoma, renal cell or head and neck cancer. Subjects had a mean age of approximately 60 years, with a range of roughly 23 to 79; roughly 83% were male.

With autoimmune disease history or systemic immunosuppression, patients were excluded. At cycle 4 day 1, cycle 7 day 1, and baseline, blood was sampled. This TCR was sampled from an adult with an advanced solid tumor such as melanoma, head and neck, liver or kidney cancer. Source: CD4+ or CD8+ T cells sorted from blood, taken in a trial of the OX40 agonist ivuxolimab.

The CDR3 region has the DNA TGTGCCAGCAGCGCCCCAGGGGCTCGGGAAGCTAACACTGAAGCTTTCTTT. It specifies CASSAPGAREANTEAFF. The genes are TRBV11-2 and TRBJ1-1; perhaps TRBD1 as D (6 bases). V dropped 5 bases and J dropped 2 bases, with 21 bases sitting between them. The germline V gene encodes CDR1 SGHAT and CDR2 FQNNGV. The CDR3 is 17 amino acids.